This TCR beta chain was recorded in a study of T cells after yellow fever vaccination. TCRdb independently ran MiXCR on the 5' RACE reads; one entry per CDR3 protein. The sample yields 150,000 to 200,000 distinct CDR3 sequences, around 9.7% seen once. The table lists this clonotype with many counts. This CDR3 contains 16 residues. CDR1 is LGHDT, CDR2 YNNKEL, per germline (reference sequence). Trimming at V came to 2 bases and at J to 0 bases, leaving 4 bases not matched to a gene. The sequence came from a man younger than 35 who received the YFV17D yellow fever vaccine. The chain employs TRBV3-1 and TRBJ1-1; the match to TRBD1 covers 9 bases. The specimen comprised CD8+ T cells sorted from PBMCs, sampled 45 days after the yellow fever booster vaccination. CDR3 region: CASSQPDRGMNTEAFF. The CDR3 nucleotides are TGTGCCAGCAGCCAACCTGACAGGGGGATGAACACTGAAGCTTTCTTT. Full variable domain (remainder filled in from reference TRBV3-1 and TRBJ1-1): DTAVSQTPKYLVTQMGNDKSIKCEQNLGHDTMYWYKQDSKKFLKIMFSYNNKELIINETVPNRFSPKSPDKAHLNLHINSLELGDSAVYFCASSQPDRGMNTEAFFGQGTRLTVV.